A single sample gave rise to the 18 T cell receptor beta chains below, sequenced in a study of OX40 agonist ivuxolimab in advanced cancers. TCRdb keeps only in-frame clones here, not all; method: immunoSEQ multiplex PCR. Counted here are tens of thousands of clones, around three quarters occurring once; the ten biggest clones make up roughly 15%. This specimen was CD4+ or CD8+ T cells sorted from blood, taken in a trial of the OX40 agonist ivuxolimab. The receptor source for this set is an adult with an advanced solid tumor such as melanoma, head and neck, liver or kidney cancer.

This clone was observed a handful of times. J is TRBJ2-1 and V is TRBV7-9; 9 bases agree with TRBD2. This CDR3 contains 15 residues. Germline CDR1 and CDR2: SEHNR and FQNEAQ (reference sequence). V lost 5 bases and J lost 2; bases outside the gene matches: 4. This chain's CDR3 is CASSHSGGPYNEQFF. The CDR3, as DNA: TGTGCCAGCAGCCATAGCGGGGGCCCCTACAATGAGCAGTTCTTC.

Sample share makes this clone medium-sized. The gene calls are TRBV10-3 and TRBJ1-1; D is possibly TRBD1 (5 bases). Trimming left V 8 bases short and J 11 bases short, with 21 bases between. Germline assignment: CDR1 ENHRY and CDR2 SYGVKD. CDR3 length equals 13 residues. The CDR3 here is CAIRLDGTAQAFF. CDR3 nucleotide sequence: TGTGCCATCCGCTTAGATGGGACCGCCCAGGCTTTCTTT.

On this clone: The junction differs from germline at one of its ends, possibly a read error. The rearrangement links TRBV6-1 to TRBJ2-7; unclear D gene. The germline CDR1 and CDR2 sequences are MNHNS and SASEGT. The CDR3 spans 12 residues. CDR3 region: CASSETPEQLDF. DNA for the CDR3: TGTGCCAGCAGTGAAACCCCCGAACAGCTAGACTTC.

This chain links TRBV2 with TRBJ2-4; D is uncertain. CDR1 is SNHLY and CDR2 is FYNNEI in the germline V gene. The ends were cut back, 4 bases at V and 0 bases at J, with 10 bases in the middle. This CDR3 is built from 15 residues. This chain's CDR3 is CASSAQMVAKNIQYF. CDR3 nucleotides: TGTGCCAGCAGTGCGCAGATGGTAGCCAAAAACATTCAGTACTTC.

The gene calls are TRBV29-1 and TRBJ2-5; no clear D. CDR1 SQVTM and CDR2 ANQGSEA come from the germline V gene. The length of the CDR3 is 20 residues. The ends were cut back, 1 base at V and 1 base at J, with 28 bases in the middle. CDR3 sequence reads: CSVEVYLVKGTETLQETQYF. CDR3 in DNA: TGCAGCGTTGAAGTTTATTTAGTGAAGGGAACAGAAACTCTCCAAGAGACCCAGTACTTC. Looking up the rest from reference TRBV29-1 and TRBJ2-5 gives the full variable domain: SAVISQKPSRDICQRGTSLTIQCQVDSQVTMMFWYRQQPGQSLTLIATANQGSEATYESGFVIDKFPISRPNLTFSTLTVSNMSPEDSSIYLCSVEVYLVKGTETLQETQYFGPGTRLLVL.

The chain is built from TRBV29-1 and TRBJ1-1, with D possibly being TRBD1 (5 bases). Germline V lookup: CDR1 SQVTM, CDR2 ANQGSEA. This CDR3 has 13 amino acids. V was clipped by 2 bases and J by 4 bases, with 11 bases between them. The CDR3 spells CSVESGTLTEAFF. The CDR3 DNA sequence: TGCAGCGTTGAATCAGGGACTCTCACTGAAGCTTTCTTT.

The chain uses TRBV10-2 and TRBJ2-3; no definite D call. The germline V and J ends were trimmed by 5 bases and 0 bases, with 12 bases remaining between them. Germline CDR1 and CDR2: WSHSY and SAAADI. This CDR3 is built from 15 residues. CDR3 nucleotides: TGCGCCAGCAGTATTTGGGCCCCCAGCACAGATACGCAGTATTTT. Translation: CASSIWAPSTDTQYF.

The chain joins TRBV6-5 to TRBJ2-5; possibly TRBD1 for D (5 bases). The J call may be faulty, since TRBJ2-7 better matches the DNA end. The CDR3 runs 15 residues. CDR1 and CDR2 from the germline V gene are MNHEY and SVGAGI. CDR3 DNA sequence: TGTGCCAGCAGCCCCCGCCGGACACAGGACTACGAGCAGTACTTC. Encoded protein: CASSPRRTQDYEQYF.

V gene TRBV6-1 combines with J gene TRBJ2-5; 8 positions match TRBD1. V shed 6 bases and J 0 bases; nucleotides not matched to a gene: 3. The CDR3 length is 14 residues. Germline-derived CDR1 and CDR2 are MNHNS and SASEGT. CDR3 region: CASRRQGYQETQYF. The CDR3 DNA is TGTGCCAGCAGAAGACAGGGGTACCAAGAGACCCAGTACTTC.

The chain combines TRBV5-6 with TRBJ2-5; 7 bases line up with TRBD1. Trimming removed 4 bases from V and 1 base from J; junction bases left unmatched: 7. Germline V lookup: CDR1 SGHDT, CDR2 YYEEEE. The CDR3 is 15 amino acids. The CDR3 region is CASSPGTATQETQYF. The CDR3 nucleotides read TGTGCCAGCAGCCCCGGGACAGCCACCCAAGAGACCCAGTACTTC.

This chain uses TRBV5-5 with TRBJ2-1; the match to TRBD2 covers 8 bases. CDR3 length: 13 residues. V lost 5 bases and J lost 8; bases outside the gene matches: 6. Germline V lookup: CDR1 SGHKS, CDR2 YYEKEE (reference sequence). CDR3 loop: CASRHTSGHEQFF. CDR3 nucleotides: TGTGCCAGCAGACATACTAGCGGACATGAGCAGTTCTTC.

This chain joins TRBV19 and TRBJ2-1, with 9 bases matching TRBD2. Per germline, CDR1 LNHDA and CDR2 SQIVND (reference sequence). CDR3 size: 14 residues. Trimming cost V 4 bases and J 4 bases; bases outside gene matches: 2. The CDR3 DNA is TGTGCCAGTAGTAGGGCGGGGGGGTACAATGAGCAGTTCTTC. The encoded protein is CASSRAGGYNEQFF.

The chain recombines TRBV6-5 with TRBJ1-1, with TRBD1 matching over 8 bases. CDR1 and CDR2 from the germline V gene are MNHEY and SVGAGI. The CDR3 has 15 amino acids. J gave up 1 base and V 6 bases, and 7 bases lay outside the gene matches. The CDR3 spells CASRITGGRNTEAFF. The CDR3 bases are TGTGCCAGCAGAATAACAGGGGGAAGGAACACTGAAGCTTTCTTT.

V is TRBV10-2 and J is TRBJ2-2, with D hard to call. V was clipped by 3 bases and J by 2 bases, with 7 bases between them. CDR1 WSHSY and CDR2 SAAADI come from the germline V gene. This CDR3 comprises 14 residues. CDR3 bases: TGCGCCAGCAGTGACGCAGCTAACACCGGGGAGCTGTTTTTT. Protein product: CASSDAANTGELFF.

The chain links TRBV15 to TRBJ1-1, with TRBD1 identical over 9 bases. The V and J ends lost 5 bases and 7 bases, in that order; junction bases with no gene match: 5. Germline V lookup: CDR1 LNHNV, CDR2 YYDKDF (reference sequence). CDR3 length: 13 residues. The CDR3 DNA is TGTGCCACCAGCCTGGACAGGGGAGATGAAGCTTTCTTT. It codes for CATSLDRGDEAFF.

Worth noting for this clone: The junction does not match germline at one end; this may be a read error. Other nucleotide sequences from this sample produce the same CDR3. The genes are TRBV19 and TRBJ1-4, with D uncertain. The CDR3 has 15 amino acids. The germline gives CDR1 LNHDA, CDR2 SQIVND (reference sequence). The CDR3 coding sequence is TGTGCCAGTAATCGTTGGTTATCGGTTGATGAGAAACTGTTTTTT. The encoded protein is CASNRWLSVDEKLFF.

V gene TRBV2 combines with J gene TRBJ1-2, with D tentatively TRBD1 (5 bases). The CDR3 contains 11 residues. Looked up from germline, CDR1 is SNHLY and CDR2 is FYNNEI. Trimming took 10 bases from V and 8 from J, leaving 14 bases between them. The CDR3 coding sequence is TGTGCCACGGTCGGGGGTTGGGGCTACACCTTC. Amino acid sequence: CATVGGWGYTF.

The chain has TRBV4-1 and TRBJ2-7; no clear D gene. Germline CDR1 reads MGHRA; CDR2 reads YSYEKL. V was pared by 1 base and J by 3 bases, with 16 bases between. CDR3 length: 16 residues. The CDR3 spells CASSQVDLGYYYEQYF. The CDR3 bases are TGCGCCAGCAGCCAAGTAGACCTGGGCTATTACTACGAGCAGTACTTC.